The 15 T cell receptor beta chains given below trace back to one sample, sequenced in a study of T cells after yellow fever vaccination. TCRdb reanalysed the 5' RACE reads using MiXCR and keeps one entry per CDR3 protein. The sample shows some 390,000 distinct CDR3 sequences, about 6.2% of them seen only once. The specimen comprised PBMCs, sampled 5 days after the yellow fever booster vaccination. The receptors derive from a man younger than 40 who received the YFV17D yellow fever vaccine.

The CDR3 region has the DNA TGTGCCAGCAGGAGTGGACTAGCGGGAGGGTGGACCTACAATGAGCAGTTCTTC. Its protein is CASRSGLAGGWTYNEQFF. The genes are TRBV5-6 and TRBJ2-1, with 15 bases lining up with TRBD2. V gave up 5 bases and J gave up 2 bases; unmatched junction bases: 8. The CDR3 spans 18 residues. The germline V gene encodes CDR1 SGHDT and CDR2 YYEEEE.

In its sample, this clonotype was seen a few times. This chain connects TRBV7-9 to TRBJ2-7; D gene ambiguous. The V gene lost 10 bases and the J gene lost 2 bases, with 12 bases spanning the gap. The CDR3 is 12 amino acids. The germline V gene encodes CDR1 SEHNR and CDR2 FQNEAQ (reference sequence). The CDR3 reads CAIGPGAYEQYF. In DNA form, the CDR3 reads TGTGCCATTGGGCCTGGGGCCTACGAGCAGTACTTC. Full variable domain (outside the CDR3, taken from reference TRBV7-9 and TRBJ2-7): DTGVSQNPRHKITKRGQNVTFRCDPISEHNRLYWYRQTLGQGPEFLTYFQNEAQLEKSRLLSDRFSAERPKGSFSTLEIQRTEQGDSAMYLCAIGPGAYEQYFGPGTRLTVT.

This clonotype was counted ten times or more. The chain has TRBV6-5 and TRBJ2-1, with TRBD2 identical over 8 bases. Germline CDR1 and CDR2: MNHEY and SVGAGI. V lost 2 bases and J lost 8; bases outside the gene matches: 5. The CDR3 length is 14 residues. Written as DNA, the CDR3 is TGTGCCAGCAGTTACGGAGGGACTAGGGATGAGCAGTTCTTC. It specifies CASSYGGTRDEQFF.

This clonotype was picked up a small number of times. The rearrangement uses TRBV4-3 and TRBJ2-3; D may be TRBD2 (6 bases). There are 14 residues in the CDR3. The germline V and J ends were trimmed by 1 base and 2 bases, with 7 bases remaining between them. CDR1 LGHNA and CDR2 YSLEER come from the germline V gene. This CDR3 reads CASSQGGVTDTQYF. The CDR3 nucleotides read TGCGCCAGCAGCCAAGGCGGGGTCACAGATACGCAGTATTTT.

This clonotype was counted at least ten times. The J gene is TRBJ2-1, the V gene TRBV6-1, with D possibly TRBD2 on 5 matching bases. Germline V gene sequence: CDR1 MNHNS, CDR2 SASEGT. Trimming left V 7 bases short and J 0 bases short, with 10 bases between. The CDR3 spans 14 residues. This CDR3 reads CASMEVRSYNEQFF. The DNA for the CDR3 is TGTGCCAGCATGGAGGTACGCTCCTACAATGAGCAGTTCTTC.

This clonotype appeared a few times. The V and J genes are TRBV7-9 and TRBJ1-2; 11 bases align to TRBD1. CDR1 SEHNR and CDR2 FQNEAQ come from the germline V gene (reference sequence). This CDR3 region has 16 residues. The junction had 12 bases not matched to a gene; V was cut back by 5 bases and J by 7 bases. DNA for the CDR3: TGTGCCAGCAGCACCCCTCCCGGGACAGGGGGGGGTGGCTACACCTTC. It encodes CASSTPPGTGGGGYTF.

The rearrangement links TRBV5-1 to TRBJ2-7; 7 bases are a match to TRBD1. Germline V CDR1 and CDR2: SGHRS, YFSETQ. The CDR3 runs to 15 residues. Trimming cost V 2 bases and J 2 bases; bases outside gene matches: 7. In nucleotides, the CDR3 is TGCGCCAGCAGCTTATTCCGGGACAGCCCCTACGAGCAGTACTTC. Translating gives CASSLFRDSPYEQYF.

Ten or more counts support this clonotype. This chain links TRBV7-3 with TRBJ2-3, with D perhaps matching TRBD2 (5 bases). The CDR3 is 14 residues long. The V end was cut by 2 bases, the J end by 7 bases, with 13 bases between. Germline V gene lookup returns CDR1 SGHTA and CDR2 FQGTGA. The CDR3 bases are TGTGCCAGCAGCTTATCGCCTAGCAGTAATACGCAGTATTTT. Protein product: CASSLSPSSNTQYF.

On this clonotype itself: A much more abundant neighbour one base away suggests this may be a read error. The gene calls are TRBV2 and TRBJ2-3; 14 nucleotides line up with TRBD2. CDR1 is SNHLY and CDR2 is FYNNEI in the germline V gene. Trimming took 4 bases from V and 3 from J; bases not matched to a gene: 0. The CDR3 extends over 15 amino acids. The CDR3 is CASSGTSGRTDTQYF. The CDR3 nucleotides read TGTGCCAGCAGTGGGACTAGCGGGAGGACAGATACGCAGTATTTT.

This chain links TRBV10-3 with TRBJ2-7, with 8 bases fitting TRBD1. The V segment lost 10 bases and the J segment 1 base; nucleotides outside the gene matches: 18. Per the germline V gene, CDR1 is ENHRY and CDR2 is SYGVKD. This CDR3 comprises 17 residues. The CDR3, as DNA: TGTGCCACCCAACATCCCGTCGGACAGGGCTCATCCTACGAGCAGTACTTC. The encoded protein is CATQHPVGQGSSYEQYF.

The rearrangement uses TRBV25-1 and TRBJ2-7; 13 bases align to TRBD2. The CDR3 sequence is 17 residues long. The V and J ends lost 1 base and 2 bases, in that order; junction bases with no gene match: 5. CDR1 and CDR2 (germline): MGHDK, SYGVNS. Here the CDR3 DNA reads TGTGCCAGCAGTGAATCCGGGACTAGCGGGACCCCCTACGAGCAGTACTTC. It translates to CASSESGTSGTPYEQYF.

This clonotype was picked up a small number of times. The chain couples TRBV4-3 to TRBJ2-5; a weak D match, TRBD1 (6 bases). Germline loops: CDR1 LGHNA, CDR2 YSLEER. The V end lost 0 bases, the J end lost 5 bases, and 13 bases lay between the germline ends. This CDR3 spans 15 amino acids. In DNA, the CDR3 is TGCGCCAGCAGCCAAGAATTCAGGGGCGGTGAGACCCAGTACTTC. Translation: CASSQEFRGGETQYF.

The chain employs TRBV30 and TRBJ1-2; D gene unclear. The V end lost 5 bases, the J end lost 6 bases, and 16 bases lay between the germline ends. Germline V lookup: CDR1 GTSNPN, CDR2 SVGIG (reference sequence). The CDR3 is 13 amino acids. In DNA, the CDR3 is TGTGCCTGGGCCTTTCCGGGCTTTCATGGCTACACCTTC. Its translation is CAWAFPGFHGYTF.

The chain uses TRBV15 and TRBJ2-2; D is possibly TRBD1 or TRBD2 (5 bases each). The V gene's germline CDR1 is LNHNV and CDR2 YYDKDF (reference sequence). V was shortened by 4 bases and J by 10 bases, with 16 bases between the two germline ends. The CDR3 runs to 14 residues. CDR3 nucleotides: TGTGCCACCAGCACCGGGACGGCGTTAAAGGAGCTGTTTTTT. As protein: CATSTGTALKELFF. Full variable domain (remainder filled in from reference TRBV15 and TRBJ2-2): DAMVIQNPRYQVTQFGKPVTLSCSQTLNHNVMYWYQQKSSQAPKLLFHYYDKDFNNEADTPDNFQSRRPNTSFCFLDIRSPGLGDTAMYLCATSTGTALKELFFGEGSRLTVL.

This clonotype occurred many times. V is TRBV7-3 and J is TRBJ2-7; TRBD1 is a possible D gene (6 bases). The CDR3 sequence is 13 residues long. The V gene's germline CDR1 is SGHTA and CDR2 FQGTGA. The V and J ends lost 4 bases and 6 bases respectively, with 13 bases between them. CDR3 protein: CASSYQGMTEQYF. CDR3 sequence (DNA): TGTGCCAGCAGCTATCAGGGGATGACCGAGCAGTACTTC.